This T cell receptor beta chain was found in a study of tumor-infiltrating lymphocytes in primary liver carcinoma. Turning to the study itself: Patients were both men and women, whose ages ran from 30 to 69 years.

Making TCR beta cDNA involved around 500 ng total RNA and a constant-region primer. ARM-PCR was slightly modified, and three nested multiplex PCR rounds with it gave rise to the TCR beta libraries. TRBV1-TRBV30 forward primers paired with a C-beta reverse primer drove the first two PCR rounds, about 11 cycles each. TCRdb independently ran MiXCR on the multiplex PCR reads; one entry per CDR3 protein. The sample has approximately 30,000 distinct CDR3 sequences, approximately 71% seen once. Total RNA and DNA came together from approximately 20-30 mg of bulk tissue without cell sorting. In every tumor sample, viable tumor cells made up over 75%. The CDR3 loop spans 18 amino acids. Germline CDR1 SGHVS, CDR2 FQNEAQ. Note on this clonotype: A junction boundary mismatches the germline segment, possibly from a read error.

The clonotype comes from a woman in her 30s with primary liver carcinoma and hepatitis B virus infection. The source material was liver tumor tissue from sampling region 3. Indicated subset: tumor region T3, left-lateral pole. V is TRBV7-8 and J is TRBJ1-6; D remains ambiguous. As DNA, the CDR3 is TGTGTCAGCAGCTTGGGTCCCCAGGCCCAGGCTTCACATTCACTCCCCCACTTT. Translating it yields CVSSLGPQAQASHSLPHF.